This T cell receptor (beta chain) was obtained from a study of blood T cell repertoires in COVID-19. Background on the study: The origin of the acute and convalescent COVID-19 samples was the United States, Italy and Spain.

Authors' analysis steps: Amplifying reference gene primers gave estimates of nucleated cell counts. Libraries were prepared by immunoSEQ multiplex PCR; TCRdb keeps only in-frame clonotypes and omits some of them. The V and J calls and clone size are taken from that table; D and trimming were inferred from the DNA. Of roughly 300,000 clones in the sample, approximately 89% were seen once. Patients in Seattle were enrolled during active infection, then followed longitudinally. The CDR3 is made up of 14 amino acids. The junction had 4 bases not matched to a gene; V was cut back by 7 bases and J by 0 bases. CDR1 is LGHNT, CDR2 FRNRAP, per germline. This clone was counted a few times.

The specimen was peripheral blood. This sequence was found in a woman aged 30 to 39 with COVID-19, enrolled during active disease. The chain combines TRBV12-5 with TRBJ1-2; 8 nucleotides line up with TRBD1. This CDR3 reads CASVPTGANYGYTF. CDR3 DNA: TGTGCTAGTGTTCCGACAGGGGCTAACTATGGCTACACCTTC.